Listed below are T cell receptor beta chains from one sample, sequenced in a study of blood T cells in healthy people across ages. From the 5' RACE reads, TCRdb called clonotypes with MiXCR, one entry per CDR3 protein. The top ten hold about 21% of the sample, which has 700,000 to 1,000,000 distinct CDR3 sequences, about 42% seen once. Specimen: blood. These receptors were taken from a man aged 55 to 69 in good health. Both conserved end residues are part of each CDR3. Fields, in order: clone size, D gene, J gene, V gene, CDR3 DNA, CDR3 protein. The D gene is left open where the match is weak. Clone size is given for some rows only: seen once, a few or many times, or a class if the clone is expanded.

>few|TRBD1|TRBJ2-1|TRBV9
TGTGCCAGCATGCCGGGACAGGGTAACAATGAGCAGTTCTTC
CASMPGQGNNEQFF
>-|-|TRBJ2-3|TRBV24-1
TGTGCCACCAGTGTTCGGGAGCGACAAGGCACAGATACGCAGTATTTT
CATSVRERQGTDTQYF
>-|-|TRBJ2-5|TRBV5-1
TGCGCCAGCAGCTTTGGGCAGGTTAAGTTCGAAGAGACCCAGTACTTC
CASSFGQVKFEETQYF
>few|-|TRBJ2-7|TRBV20-1
TGCAGTGCTAGAGGCGTCCTGAATTACGAGCAGTACTTC
CSARGVLNYEQYF
>once|-|TRBJ1-3|TRBV10-3
TGTGCCATCGGGCTAAACAGGGACACGGACACCATATATTTT
CAIGLNRDTDTIYF
>-|TRBD2|TRBJ2-5|TRBV20-1
TGCGGTGCTAGGCACCCTAGCGGGGGGGGTTCAGAGACCCAGTACTTC
CGARHPSGGGSETQYF
>-|-|TRBJ2-1|TRBV3-1
TGTGCCAGCAGCCAAGTAGGTCCGGTAGGTGAGCAGTTCTTC
CASSQVGPVGEQFF
>-|TRBD2|TRBJ2-1|TRBV5-1
TGCGCCAGCAGTCCCGAGACTAGCGGGGCGTGGTTTTCCTACAATGAGCAGTTCTTC
CASSPETSGAWFSYNEQFF
>-|-|TRBJ1-4|TRBV7-2
TGTGCCAGCAGCCGGGGACGTTTGAAGGAAAAACTGTTTTTT
CASSRGRLKEKLFF
>-|TRBD1|TRBJ2-3|TRBV9
TGTGCCAGCAGCCCCGGACAGGGTAGTACAGATACGCGGTATTTT
CASSPGQGSTDTRYF
>-|TRBD1|TRBJ2-7|TRBV27
TGTGCCGGCAGTCAAGGGGGCAGGTCCTACGAGCAGTACTTC
CAGSQGGRSYEQYF
>few|TRBD2|TRBJ2-5|TRBV6-1
TGTGCCAGCAGTGAATCGGTAGCGGGGGGACCACAAGAGACCCAGTACTTC
CASSESVAGGPQETQYF
>-|TRBD1|TRBJ2-7|TRBV20-1
TGCAGTGCTAGATTCCGGGACAGCTTCTACGAGCAGTACTTC
CSARFRDSFYEQYF
>-|TRBD2|TRBJ2-4|TRBV6-2/TRBV6-3
TGTGCCAGCAGTTGGCGGGGGGGCGACAATGAGCAGTACTTC
CASSWRGGDNEQYF
>-|-|TRBJ2-7|TRBV6-6
TGTGCCAGCAGTCCCCAGGGCTACTACGAGCAGTACTTC
CASSPQGYYEQYF
>few|TRBD2|TRBJ2-7|TRBV20-1
TGCAGTGCTAGTAGCGGGGGTCGAAAAAGCTACAATGAGCAGTACTTC
CSASSGGRKSYNEQYF
>-|-|TRBJ2-7|TRBV20-1
TGCAGTGCTAGATCCCTCAGGGAAATGGGCTACAATGAGCAGTACTTC
CSARSLREMGYNEQYF
>-|-|TRBJ2-7|TRBV18
TGTGCCAGCTCATGGACAGACGCCTACGAGCAGTACTTC
CASSWTDAYEQYF
>few|-|TRBJ2-5|TRBV7-2
TGTGCCAGCAGCTTAGTCGTCAACCAAGAGACCCAGTACTTC
CASSLVVNQETQYF
>-|-|TRBJ2-3|TRBV9
TGTGCCAGCAGCTTTACCCTAGCGGATACGCAGTATTTT
CASSFTLADTQYF
>-|-|TRBJ2-4|TRBV7-2
TGTGCCAGCAGCTTACCAGGACAGAGAGCCAAAAACATTCAGTACTTC
CASSLPGQRAKNIQYF
>few|-|TRBJ2-1|TRBV29-1
TGCAGCGCATTGAGGGGGGGAAGCTCCTACAATGAGCAGTTCTTC
CSALRGGSSYNEQFF
>-|-|TRBJ2-2|TRBV7-2
TGTGCCAGCAGCCCCCTTGAGGCTCGTTATAACACCGGGGAGCTGTTTTTT
CASSPLEARYNTGELFF
>-|-|TRBJ2-7|TRBV5-5
TGTGCCAGCAGCTTGGTGGTAGCGGAGCCCTACGAGCAGTACTTC
CASSLVVAEPYEQYF
>-|-|TRBJ2-7|TRBV14
TGTGCCAGCAGCTCCGACAATTATCCCTACGAGCAGTACTTC
CASSSDNYPYEQYF
>-|-|TRBJ2-3|TRBV6-6
TGTGCCAGCGGGACATTTGAGGCAGATACGCAGTATTTT
CASGTFEADTQYF
>-|-|TRBJ1-5|TRBV20-1
TGCAGTGCTAGAAATCAGCAGAATCAGCCCCAGCATTTT
CSARNQQNQPQHF
>-|-|TRBJ1-6|TRBV12-3/TRBV12-4
TGTGCCAGCTCCGCTAACTCCTATAATTCACCCCTCCACTTT
CASSANSYNSPLHF
>-|-|TRBJ2-7|TRBV11-3
TGTGCCAACAGCTTAGGGGACGTTAGGACCTACGAGCAGTACTTC
CANSLGDVRTYEQYF
>-|TRBD1|TRBJ2-7|TRBV5-5
TGTGCCAGCAGCCCTCAAAACAGGGGCCCCTACTACGAGCAGTACTTC
CASSPQNRGPYYEQYF
>-|-|TRBJ2-7|TRBV6-5
TGTGCCAGCAGGCGGATATCAGGCTACGAGCAGTACTTC
CASRRISGYEQYF
>few|TRBD2|TRBJ2-7|TRBV5-1
TGCGCCAGCAGCCCTCATAGCGGGGCGGACTCCTACGAGCAGTACTTC
CASSPHSGADSYEQYF
>-|-|TRBJ1-5|TRBV6-5
TGTGCCTGCAGTTACTCGCGGACTGCTAATCAGCCCCAGCATTTT
CACSYSRTANQPQHF
>few|-|TRBJ1-5|TRBV7-8
TGTGCCAGCAGCATTGGACAAACAAGGAATCAGCCCCAGCATTTT
CASSIGQTRNQPQHF
>-|TRBD2|TRBJ2-3|TRBV20-1
TGCAGTGCTCCCGGGACTAGCGGGGGAGGGGAAGATACGCAGTATTTT
CSAPGTSGGGEDTQYF
>few|-|TRBJ2-5|TRBV7-2
TGTGCCAGCAGCTTAGAGGCTCAACAAGAGACCCAGTACTTC
CASSLEAQQETQYF
>-|-|TRBJ1-1|TRBV12-5
TGTGCTAGTGGTTCCAGCAACGGAAACACTGAAGCTTTCTTT
CASGSSNGNTEAFF
>few|TRBD2|TRBJ2-5|TRBV4-3
TGCGCCAGCAGCCAAGACCTTCTGACTAGCGGGGGCCTTCCGCAAGAGACCCAGTACTTC
CASSQDLLTSGGLPQETQYF
>few|TRBD1|TRBJ2-7|TRBV18
TGTGCCAGCTCGTCAACCTGGACAGGGGAGTCCTACGAGCAGTACTTC
CASSSTWTGESYEQYF
>-|-|TRBJ2-6|TRBV6-1
TGTGCCAGCAGCCTACGTCCTAAGTTCTCTGGGGCCAACGTCCTGACTTTC
CASSLRPKFSGANVLTF
>-|-|TRBJ1-5|TRBV20-1
TGCAGTGCTAGAGGTGGAACAGGGACGAATCAGCCCCAGCATTTT
CSARGGTGTNQPQHF
>few|-|TRBJ2-7|TRBV14
TGTGCCAGCAGCCAAGCAGTCTACGAGCAGTACTTC
CASSQAVYEQYF
>-|TRBD2|TRBJ2-7|TRBV4-3
TGCGCCAGCAGCCAAGAAGGGCCCCCGAACGGGGGGGGAACCTACGAGCAGTACTTC
CASSQEGPPNGGGTYEQYF
>-|TRBD2|TRBJ2-3|TRBV11-3
TGTGCCAGCAGCCGACTAGCGGGGGGGCAGGGCACAGATACGCAGTATTTT
CASSRLAGGQGTDTQYF
>few|-|TRBJ2-1|TRBV28
TGTGCCAGCAGTTCTTCCGGGACTCCTCGGGGTTACAATGAGCAGTTCTTC
CASSSSGTPRGYNEQFF
>few|-|TRBJ2-3|TRBV6-2/TRBV6-3
TGTGCCAGCACCCCAGGGTGGGGGACAGATACGCAGTATTTT
CASTPGWGTDTQYF
>-|TRBD1|TRBJ2-3|TRBV12-3/TRBV12-4
TGTGCCAGCAGTAGACAGGGAGTGGACACAGATACGCAGTATTTT
CASSRQGVDTDTQYF